The source of this TCR beta chain is a study of PD-1 blockade in classical Hodgkin lymphoma. General observations from the study: Possible causes of repertoire differences, disease activity or prior therapy, remain undefined. Compared with baseline, CD4+ but not CD8+ TCR diversity had risen significantly by C4D1.

Trimming shortened V by 7 bases and J by 11 bases, and 23 bases separated the two germline ends. This CDR3 is 14 amino acids long. Germline values: CDR1 ENHRY, CDR2 SYGVKD. Sequencing was performed with immunoSEQ multiplex PCR; in TCRdb, only in-frame clones are kept and a portion is missing. This sample has 30,000 or so clones; roughly 90% occur once, and the top ten carry over 0.2%. In regard to this clone: No antigen is known for it.

Following autologous stem cell transplantation, relapse occurred in every patient, and exposure to brentuximab vedotin varied. Starting with thawed PBMCs, CD4+ T cells were purified by magnetic negative selection. Progressive disease, partial response or complete response was each patient's best response. This sequence joins TRBV10-3 and TRBJ1-2; TRBD1 might be the D (6 bases). The source of this sequence is a human donor with classical Hodgkin lymphoma. The sequences come from CD4+ T cells from blood, collected at baseline. Here the CDR3 DNA reads TGTGCCATCAATAACCGGGACACCCGCCCTCGTTACACCTTC. Residues: CAINNRDTRPRYTF.